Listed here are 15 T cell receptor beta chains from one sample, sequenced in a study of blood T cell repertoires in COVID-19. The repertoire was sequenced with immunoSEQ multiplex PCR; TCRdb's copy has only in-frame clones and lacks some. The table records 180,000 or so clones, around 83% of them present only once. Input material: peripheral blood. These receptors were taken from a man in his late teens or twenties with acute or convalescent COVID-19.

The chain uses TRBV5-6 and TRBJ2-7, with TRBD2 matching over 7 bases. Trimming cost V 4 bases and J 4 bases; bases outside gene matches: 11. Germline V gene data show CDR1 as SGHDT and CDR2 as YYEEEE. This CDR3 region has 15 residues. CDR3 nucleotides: TGTGCCAGCAGCCTCTACATGACTAGCAGTTACGAGCAGTACGTC. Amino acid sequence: CASSLYMTSSYEQYV.

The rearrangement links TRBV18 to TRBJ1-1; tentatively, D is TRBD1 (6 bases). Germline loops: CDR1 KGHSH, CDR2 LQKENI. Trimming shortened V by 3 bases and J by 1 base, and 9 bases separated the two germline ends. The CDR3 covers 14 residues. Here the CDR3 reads CASSPGHTNTEAFF. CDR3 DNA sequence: TGTGCCAGCTCACCGGGACATACGAACACTGAAGCTTTCTTT.

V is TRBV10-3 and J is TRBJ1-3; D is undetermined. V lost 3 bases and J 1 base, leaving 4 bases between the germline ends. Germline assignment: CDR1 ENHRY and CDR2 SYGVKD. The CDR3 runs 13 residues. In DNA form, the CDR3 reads TGTGCCATCAGTGATAATTCTGGAAACACCATATATTTT. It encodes CAISDNSGNTIYF.

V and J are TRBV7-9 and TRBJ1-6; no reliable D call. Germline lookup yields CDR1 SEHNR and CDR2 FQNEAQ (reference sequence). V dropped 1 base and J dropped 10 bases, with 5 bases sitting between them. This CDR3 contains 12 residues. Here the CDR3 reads CASSLERSPLHF. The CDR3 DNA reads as TGTGCCAGCAGCTTAGAGAGGTCACCCCTCCACTTT.

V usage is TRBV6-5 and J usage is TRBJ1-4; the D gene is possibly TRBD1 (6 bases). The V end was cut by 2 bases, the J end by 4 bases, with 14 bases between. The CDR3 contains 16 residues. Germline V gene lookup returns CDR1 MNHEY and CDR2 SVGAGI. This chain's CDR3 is CASSYGRQAHNEKLFF. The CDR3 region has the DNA TGTGCCAGCAGTTACGGCAGACAGGCCCATAATGAAAAACTGTTTTTT.

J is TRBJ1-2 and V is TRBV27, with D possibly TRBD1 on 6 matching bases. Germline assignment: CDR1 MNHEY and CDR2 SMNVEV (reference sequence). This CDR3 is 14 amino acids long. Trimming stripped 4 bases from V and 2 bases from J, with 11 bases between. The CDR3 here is CASSWTATNYGYTF. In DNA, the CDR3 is TGTGCCAGCAGTTGGACAGCCACAAACTATGGCTACACCTTC.

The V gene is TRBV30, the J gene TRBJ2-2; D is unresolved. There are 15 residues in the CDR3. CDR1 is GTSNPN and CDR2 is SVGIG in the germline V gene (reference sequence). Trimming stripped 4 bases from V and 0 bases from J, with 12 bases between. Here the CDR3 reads CAWIGGTANTGELFF. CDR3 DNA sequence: TGTGCCTGGATTGGTGGCACAGCGAACACCGGGGAGCTGTTTTTT. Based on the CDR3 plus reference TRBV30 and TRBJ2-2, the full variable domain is SQTIHQWPATLVQPVGSPLSLECTVEGTSNPNLYWYRQAAGRGLQLLFYSVGIGQISSEVPQNLSASRPQDRQFILSSKKLLLSDSGFYLCAWIGGTANTGELFFGEGSRLTVL.

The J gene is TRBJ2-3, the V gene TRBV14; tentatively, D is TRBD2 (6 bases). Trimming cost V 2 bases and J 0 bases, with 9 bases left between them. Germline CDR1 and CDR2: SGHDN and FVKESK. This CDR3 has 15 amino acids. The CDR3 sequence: CASSQPGLSTDTQYF. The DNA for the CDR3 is TGTGCCAGCAGCCAACCGGGACTGAGCACAGATACGCAGTATTTT.

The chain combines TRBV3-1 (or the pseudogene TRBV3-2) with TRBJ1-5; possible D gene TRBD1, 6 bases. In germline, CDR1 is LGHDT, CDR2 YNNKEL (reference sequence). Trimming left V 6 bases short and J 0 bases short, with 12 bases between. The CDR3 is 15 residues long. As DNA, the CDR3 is TGTGCCAGCAGACCCTACAGGGATAGCAATCAGCCCCAGCATTTT. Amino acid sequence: CASRPYRDSNQPQHF.

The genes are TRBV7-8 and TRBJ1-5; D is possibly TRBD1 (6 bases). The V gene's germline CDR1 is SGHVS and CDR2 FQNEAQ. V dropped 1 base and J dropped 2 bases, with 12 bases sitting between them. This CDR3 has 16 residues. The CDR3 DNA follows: TGTGCCAGCAGCTTAGGAGGACAGTTCGGCAATCAGCCCCAGCATTTT. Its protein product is CASSLGGQFGNQPQHF.

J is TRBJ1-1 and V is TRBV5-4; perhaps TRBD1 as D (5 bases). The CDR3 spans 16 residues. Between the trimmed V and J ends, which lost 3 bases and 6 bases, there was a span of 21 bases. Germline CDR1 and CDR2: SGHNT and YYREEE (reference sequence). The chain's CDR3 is CASSSGIRARVSEAFF. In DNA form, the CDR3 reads TGTGCCAGCAGCTCCGGTATCAGGGCGAGAGTTTCTGAAGCTTTCTTT.

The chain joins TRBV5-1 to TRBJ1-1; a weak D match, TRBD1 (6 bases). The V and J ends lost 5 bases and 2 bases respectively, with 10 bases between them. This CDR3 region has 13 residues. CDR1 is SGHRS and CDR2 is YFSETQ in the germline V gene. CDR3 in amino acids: CASRKTGNTEAFF. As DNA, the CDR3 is TGCGCCAGCAGGAAGACAGGTAACACTGAAGCTTTCTTT.

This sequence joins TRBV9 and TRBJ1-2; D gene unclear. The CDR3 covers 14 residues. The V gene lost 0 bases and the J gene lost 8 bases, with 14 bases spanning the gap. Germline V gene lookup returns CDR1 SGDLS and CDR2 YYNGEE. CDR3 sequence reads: CASSVGMGGRGYTF. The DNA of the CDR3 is TGTGCCAGCAGCGTAGGGATGGGAGGGCGAGGCTACACCTTC. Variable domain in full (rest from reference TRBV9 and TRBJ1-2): DSGVTQTPKHLITATGQRVTLRCSPRSGDLSVYWYQQSLDQGLQFLIQYYNGEERAKGNILERFSAQQFPDLHSELNLSSLELGDSALYFCASSVGMGGRGYTFGSGTRLTVV.

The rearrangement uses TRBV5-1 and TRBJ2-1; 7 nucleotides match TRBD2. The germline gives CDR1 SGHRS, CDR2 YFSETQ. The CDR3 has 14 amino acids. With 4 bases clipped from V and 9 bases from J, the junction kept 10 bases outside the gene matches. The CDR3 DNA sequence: TGCGCCAGCAGCACCCGGGGAGGGCCGGTTGAGCAGTTCTTC. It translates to CASSTRGGPVEQFF. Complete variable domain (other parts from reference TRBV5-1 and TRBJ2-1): KAGVTQTPRYLIKTRGQQVTLSCSPISGHRSVSWYQQTPGQGLQFLFEYFSETQRNKGNFPGRFSGRQFSNSRSEMNVSTLELGDSALYLCASSTRGGPVEQFFGPGTRLTVL.

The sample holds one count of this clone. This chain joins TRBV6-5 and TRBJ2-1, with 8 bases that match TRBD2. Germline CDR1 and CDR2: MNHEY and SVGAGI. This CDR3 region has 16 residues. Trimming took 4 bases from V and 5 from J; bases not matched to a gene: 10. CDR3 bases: TGTGCCAGCAGTTCTATGCGGGGACTAGTAAACAATGAGCAGTTCTTC. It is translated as CASSSMRGLVNNEQFF.